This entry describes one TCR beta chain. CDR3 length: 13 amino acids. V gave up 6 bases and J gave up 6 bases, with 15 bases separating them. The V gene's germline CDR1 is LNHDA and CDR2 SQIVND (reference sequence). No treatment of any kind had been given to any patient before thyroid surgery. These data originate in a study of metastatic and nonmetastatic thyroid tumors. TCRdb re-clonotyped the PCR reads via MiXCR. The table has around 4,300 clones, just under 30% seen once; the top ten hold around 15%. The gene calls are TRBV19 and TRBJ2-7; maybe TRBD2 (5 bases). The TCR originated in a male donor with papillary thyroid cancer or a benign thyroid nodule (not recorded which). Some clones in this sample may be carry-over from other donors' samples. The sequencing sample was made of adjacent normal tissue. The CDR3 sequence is CASSGEKGSEQYF. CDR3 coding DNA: TGTGCCAGTAGCGGGGAGAAGGGAAGCGAGCAGTACTTC.